This paragraph reports one T cell receptor beta chain. Clones were read by immunoSEQ multiplex PCR, and TCRdb kept only the in-frame ones, dropping some. This sample carries about a million clones, approximately 80% of them seen once, and the ten largest clones take about 1.5%. This specimen belongs to a study of shared clonotypes between healthy human individuals. Trimming shortened V by 6 bases and J by 6 bases, and 17 bases separated the two germline ends. CDR3 length: 13 amino acids. The V gene's germline CDR1 is SQVTM and CDR2 ANQGSEA. Material: memory CD4+ T cells sorted from blood. The subset: CD45RA-negative fraction. This clonotype was obtained from a man aged 18-30 years in good health. The chain is built from TRBV29-1 and TRBJ1-2, with D maybe TRBD1 (5 bases). The CDR3 region is CSVRVGTGNGYTF. The CDR3 DNA reads as TGCAGCGTGAGGGTCGGGACGGGTAATGGCTACACCTTC. Based on the CDR3 plus reference TRBV29-1 and TRBJ1-2, the full variable domain is SAVISQKPSRDICQRGTSLTIQCQVDSQVTMMFWYRQQPGQSLTLIATANQGSEATYESGFVIDKFPISRPNLTFSTLTVSNMSPEDSSIYLCSVRVGTGNGYTFGSGTRLTVV.